This T cell receptor (beta chain) was sequenced in a study of blood T cell repertoires in COVID-19. The overall study: Sites in the United States, Italy and Spain provided acute and convalescent COVID-19 samples. PBMCs, B-cell-depleted T cells, or T cells were the source of the cDNA or gDNA that made up the material.

The CDR3 sequence is 15 residues long. The V gene lost 4 bases and the J gene lost 2 bases, with 14 bases spanning the gap. Germline V gene data show CDR1 as SGHVS and CDR2 as FNYEAQ. Original handling: Amplification with reference gene primers provided the estimates of nucleated cell counts. TCRdb keeps only in-frame clones here, not all; method: immunoSEQ multiplex PCR. That table furnishes V, J and clone size, whereas the DNA furnished D and trimming. The repertoire holds a few hundred thousand clones, roughly 90% seen once, with more than 9.5% in the top ten. The Seattle patients, enrolled during active infection, were followed longitudinally.

The sequenced sample consisted of peripheral blood. V usage is TRBV7-6 and J usage is TRBJ1-2, with a tentative D call TRBD1 (6 bases). The receptor's source is a young woman with COVID-19, enrolled during active disease. The CDR3 spells CASSSTGLGNYGYTF. The CDR3 DNA reads TGTGCCAGCAGCTCTACAGGGCTAGGAAACTATGGCTACACCTTC.